Presented here are 5 T cell receptor beta chains from one specimen sequenced in a study of cytomegalovirus exposure and HLA in healthy donors (TCRdb year 2017). The library was built by means of the immunoSEQ multiplex PCR assay. A mixture of 60 forward primers for TCR Vbeta segments and 13 reverse primers for TCR Jbeta segments was used in the multiplex PCR. Drawn from immuneACCESS, this table holds only the in-frame rearrangements with V and J called that TCRdb kept. Clones are partly lost; checked studies trace under half to an unresolved V gene and leave the rest unexplained. The sample table contains about 200,000 clones; only one count was recorded for 65% to 90% of them. The ten largest account for approximately 2.2% of the sample. The sample was PBMCs. The receptors come from a woman in her 50s in good health and CMV-seronegative.

CDR3 amino acids: CASSRIGQGALSEKLFF. The CDR3 DNA sequence: TGTGCCAGCTCGCGAATAGGACAGGGGGCGTTGAGTGAAAAACTGTTTTTT. The rearrangement uses TRBV18 and TRBJ1-4; 11 bases are a match to TRBD1. This CDR3 is 17 amino acids long. Germline V gene lookup returns CDR1 KGHSH and CDR2 LQKENI. The J segment lost 7 bases and the V segment lost 6 bases, leaving 13 bases of the junction unmatched.

This chain uses TRBV7-9 with TRBJ2-7, with D hard to call. CDR1 is SEHNR, CDR2 FQNEAQ, per germline (reference sequence). V was pared by 5 bases and J by 6 bases, with 11 bases between. This CDR3 region has 12 residues. Here the CDR3 reads CASSPSTTEQYF. As DNA, the CDR3 is TGTGCCAGCAGCCCAAGCACTACCGAGCAGTACTTC.

This chain connects TRBV5-4 to TRBJ1-3, with D perhaps matching TRBD1 (5 bases). CDR3 length equals 15 residues. Trimming pared 0 bases from V and 0 bases from J, leaving 7 bases between. Germline lookup yields CDR1 SGHNT and CDR2 YYREEE (reference sequence). This CDR3 reads CASSLGGASGNTIYF. CDR3 DNA sequence: TGTGCCAGCAGCTTGGGTGGGGCCTCTGGAAACACCATATATTTT.

The V and J genes are TRBV10-1 and TRBJ1-3; D ambiguous. V dropped 7 bases and J dropped 9 bases, with 13 bases sitting between them. The CDR3 is made up of 12 amino acids. Germline CDR1 is WNHNN and CDR2 is SYGVQD (reference sequence). Here the CDR3 DNA reads TGCGCCAGCACAACAATCGGGGTCACCATATATTTT. Residues: CASTTIGVTIYF.

The rearrangement links TRBV28 to TRBJ2-7; 10 bases agree with TRBD1. Germline trimming cut 2 bases from V and 2 bases from J; bases unmatched to any gene: 6. The CDR3 is 16 residues long. Germline loops: CDR1 MDHEN, CDR2 SYDVKM. CDR3 sequence reads: CASSLSLGQGAYEQYF. The CDR3 DNA reads as TGTGCCAGCAGTTTAAGTTTAGGACAGGGGGCCTACGAGCAGTACTTC. The variable domain in full, with the rest retrieved from reference TRBV28 and TRBJ2-7, is DVKVTQSSRYLVKRTGEKVFLECVQDMDHENMFWYRQDPGLGLRLIYFSYDVKMKEKGDIPEGYSVSREKKERFSLILESASTNQTSMYLCASSLSLGQGAYEQYFGPGTRLTVT.